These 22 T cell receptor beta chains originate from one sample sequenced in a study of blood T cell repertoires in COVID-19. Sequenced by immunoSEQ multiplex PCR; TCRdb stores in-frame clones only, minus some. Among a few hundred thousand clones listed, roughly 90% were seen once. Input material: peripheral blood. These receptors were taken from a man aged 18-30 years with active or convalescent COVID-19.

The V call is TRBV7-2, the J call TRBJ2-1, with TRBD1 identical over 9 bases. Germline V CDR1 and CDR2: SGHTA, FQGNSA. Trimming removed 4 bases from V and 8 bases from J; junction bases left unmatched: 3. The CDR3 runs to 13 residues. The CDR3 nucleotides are TGTGCCAGCAGCTGGGACAGGGCCTATGAGCAGTTCTTC. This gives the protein CASSWDRAYEQFF.

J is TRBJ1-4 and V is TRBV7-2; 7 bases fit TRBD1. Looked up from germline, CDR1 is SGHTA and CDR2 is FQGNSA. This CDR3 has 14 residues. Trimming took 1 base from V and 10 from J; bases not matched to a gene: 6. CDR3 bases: TGTGCCAGCAGCTTAGAAGGGGGCTCGGGAAAACTGTTTTTT. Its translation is CASSLEGGSGKLFF.

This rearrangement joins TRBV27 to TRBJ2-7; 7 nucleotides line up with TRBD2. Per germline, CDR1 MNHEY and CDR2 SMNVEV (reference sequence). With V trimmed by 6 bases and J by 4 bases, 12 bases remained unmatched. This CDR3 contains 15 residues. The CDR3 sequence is CASRSGGGPLYEQYF. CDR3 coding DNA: TGTGCCAGCAGATCGGGGGGAGGGCCGTTATACGAGCAGTACTTC.

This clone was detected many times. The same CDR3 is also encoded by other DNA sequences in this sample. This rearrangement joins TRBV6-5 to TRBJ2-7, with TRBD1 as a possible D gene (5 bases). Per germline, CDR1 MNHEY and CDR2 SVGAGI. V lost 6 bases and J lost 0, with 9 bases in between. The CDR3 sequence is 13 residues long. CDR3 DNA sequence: TGTGCCAGCAGACTCAGGGACTCCTACGAGCAGTACTTC. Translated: CASRLRDSYEQYF.

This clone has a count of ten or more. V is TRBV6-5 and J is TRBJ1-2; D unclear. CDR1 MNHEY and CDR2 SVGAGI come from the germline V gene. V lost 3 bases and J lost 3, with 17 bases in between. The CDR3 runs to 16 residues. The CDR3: CASSYNDPGGYYGYTF. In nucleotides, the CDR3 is TGTGCCAGCAGTTATAACGACCCAGGAGGGTACTATGGCTACACCTTC.

CDR3 bases: TGTGCCAGCAGCGCGGACACCTACTCTGGAAACACCATATATTTT. It encodes CASSADTYSGNTIYF. The V gene is TRBV9, the J gene TRBJ1-3; a weak D match, TRBD1 (5 bases). Per the germline V gene, CDR1 is SGDLS and CDR2 is YYNGEE. CDR3 length equals 15 residues. Between the trimmed V and J ends, which lost 3 bases and 0 bases, there was a span of 10 bases.

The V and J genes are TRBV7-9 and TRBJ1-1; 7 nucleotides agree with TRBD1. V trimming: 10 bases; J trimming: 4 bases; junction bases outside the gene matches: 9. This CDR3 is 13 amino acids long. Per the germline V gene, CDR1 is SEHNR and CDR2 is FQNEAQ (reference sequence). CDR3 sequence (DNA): TGTGCCACGCGGGGCCAGGGGGGCACTGAAGCTTTCTTT. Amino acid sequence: CATRGQGGTEAFF.

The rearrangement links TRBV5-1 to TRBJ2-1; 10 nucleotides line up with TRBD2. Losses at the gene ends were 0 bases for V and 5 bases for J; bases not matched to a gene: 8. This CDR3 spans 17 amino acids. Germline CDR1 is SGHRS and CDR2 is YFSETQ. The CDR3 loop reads CASSLVGALAGNNEQFF. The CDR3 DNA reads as TGCGCCAGCAGCTTGGTAGGGGCACTAGCGGGAAACAATGAGCAGTTCTTC. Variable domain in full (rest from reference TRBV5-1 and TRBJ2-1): KAGVTQTPRYLIKTRGQQVTLSCSPISGHRSVSWYQQTPGQGLQFLFEYFSETQRNKGNFPGRFSGRQFSNSRSEMNVSTLELGDSALYLCASSLVGALAGNNEQFFGPGTRLTVL.

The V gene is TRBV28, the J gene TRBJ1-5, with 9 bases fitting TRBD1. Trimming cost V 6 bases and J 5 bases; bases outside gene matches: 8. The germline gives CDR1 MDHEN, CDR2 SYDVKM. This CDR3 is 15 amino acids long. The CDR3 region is CASSPGTGSHQPQHF. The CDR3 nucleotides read TGTGCCAGCAGCCCCGGGACAGGGAGCCATCAGCCCCAGCATTTT. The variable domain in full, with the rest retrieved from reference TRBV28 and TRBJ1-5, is DVKVTQSSRYLVKRTGEKVFLECVQDMDHENMFWYRQDPGLGLRLIYFSYDVKMKEKGDIPEGYSVSREKKERFSLILESASTNQTSMYLCASSPGTGSHQPQHFGDGTRLSIL.

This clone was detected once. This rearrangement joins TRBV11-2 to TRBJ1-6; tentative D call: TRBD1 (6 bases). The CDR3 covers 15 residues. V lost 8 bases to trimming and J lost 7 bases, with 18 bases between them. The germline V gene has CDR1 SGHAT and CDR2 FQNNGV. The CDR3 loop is CASRQPGHKNSPLHF. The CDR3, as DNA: TGTGCCAGCCGACAGCCGGGACATAAGAATTCACCCCTCCACTTT.

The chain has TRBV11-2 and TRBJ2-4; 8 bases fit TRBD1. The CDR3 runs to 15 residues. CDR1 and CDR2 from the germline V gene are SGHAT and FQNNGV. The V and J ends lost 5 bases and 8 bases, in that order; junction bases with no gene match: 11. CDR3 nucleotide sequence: TGTGCCAGCAGCAACAGCTGGGGACAGGAGTACATTCAGTACTTC. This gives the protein CASSNSWGQEYIQYF. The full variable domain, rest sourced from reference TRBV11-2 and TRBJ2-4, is EAGVAQSPRYKIIEKRQSVAFWCNPISGHATLYWYQQILGQGPKLLIQFQNNGVVDDSQLPKDRFSAERLKGVDSTLKIQPAKLEDSAVYLCASSNSWGQEYIQYFGAGTRLSVL.

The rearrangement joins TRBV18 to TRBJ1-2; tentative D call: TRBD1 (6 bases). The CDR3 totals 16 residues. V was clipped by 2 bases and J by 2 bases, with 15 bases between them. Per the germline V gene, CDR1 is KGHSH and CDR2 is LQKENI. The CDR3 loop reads CASSPYGGSPNYGYTF. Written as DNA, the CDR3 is TGTGCCAGCTCACCATATGGGGGCAGCCCCAACTATGGCTACACCTTC.

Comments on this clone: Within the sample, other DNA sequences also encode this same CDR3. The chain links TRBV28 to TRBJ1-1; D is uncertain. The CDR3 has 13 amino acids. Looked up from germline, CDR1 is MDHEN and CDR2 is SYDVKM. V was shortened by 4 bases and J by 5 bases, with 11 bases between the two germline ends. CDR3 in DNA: TGTGCCAGCAGTTCGACCGGAGGGACTGAAGCTTTCTTT. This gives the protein CASSSTGGTEAFF.

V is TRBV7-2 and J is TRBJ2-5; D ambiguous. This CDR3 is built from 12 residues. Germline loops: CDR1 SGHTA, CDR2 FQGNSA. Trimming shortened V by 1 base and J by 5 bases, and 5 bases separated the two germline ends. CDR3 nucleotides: TGTGCCAGCAGCTTAGTATTCGAGACCCAGTACTTC. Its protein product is CASSLVFETQYF.

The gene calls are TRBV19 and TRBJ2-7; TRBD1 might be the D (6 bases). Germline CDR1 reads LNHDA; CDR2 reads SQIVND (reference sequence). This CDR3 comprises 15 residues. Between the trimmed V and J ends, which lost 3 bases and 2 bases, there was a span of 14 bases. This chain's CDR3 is CASSIWTASTYEQYF. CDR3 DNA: TGTGCCAGTAGTATTTGGACAGCATCTACCTACGAGCAGTACTTC. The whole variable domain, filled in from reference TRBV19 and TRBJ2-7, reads DGGITQSPKYLFRKEGQNVTLSCEQNLNHDAMYWYRQDPGQGLRLIYYSQIVNDFQKGDIAEGYSVSREKKESFPLTVTSAQKNPTAFYLCASSIWTASTYEQYFGPGTRLTVT.

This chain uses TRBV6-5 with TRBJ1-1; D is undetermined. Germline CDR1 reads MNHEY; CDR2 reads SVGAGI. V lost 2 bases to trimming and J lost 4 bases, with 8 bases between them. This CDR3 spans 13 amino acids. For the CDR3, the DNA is TGTGCCAGCAGTTACGAACAGACCACTGAAGCTTTCTTT. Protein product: CASSYEQTTEAFF.

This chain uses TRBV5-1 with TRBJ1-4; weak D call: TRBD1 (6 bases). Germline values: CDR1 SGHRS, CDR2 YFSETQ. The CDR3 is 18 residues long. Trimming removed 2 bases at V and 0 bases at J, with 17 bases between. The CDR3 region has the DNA TGCGCCAGCAGCTTATGGAGCCCGCGACAGGCAACTAATGAAAAACTGTTTTTT. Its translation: CASSLWSPRQATNEKLFF.

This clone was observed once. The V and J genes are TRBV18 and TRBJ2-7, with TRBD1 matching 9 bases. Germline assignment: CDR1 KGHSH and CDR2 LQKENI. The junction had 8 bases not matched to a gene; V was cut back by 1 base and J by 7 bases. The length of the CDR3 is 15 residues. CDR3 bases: TGTGCCAGCTCACCACGATTGGACAGGGGAGGAGAGCAGTACTTC. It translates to CASSPRLDRGGEQYF. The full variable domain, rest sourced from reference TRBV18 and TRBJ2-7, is NAGVMQNPRHLVRRRGQEARLRCSPMKGHSHVYWYRQLPEEGLKFMVYLQKENIIDESGMPKERFSAEFPKEGPSILRIQQVVRGDSAAYFCASSPRLDRGGEQYFGPGTRLTVT.

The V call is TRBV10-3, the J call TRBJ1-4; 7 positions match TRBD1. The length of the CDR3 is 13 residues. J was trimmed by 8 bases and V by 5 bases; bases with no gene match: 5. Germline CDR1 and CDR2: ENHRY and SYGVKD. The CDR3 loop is CAISLQGREKLFF. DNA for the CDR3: TGTGCCATCAGTCTACAGGGGCGCGAAAAACTGTTTTTT.

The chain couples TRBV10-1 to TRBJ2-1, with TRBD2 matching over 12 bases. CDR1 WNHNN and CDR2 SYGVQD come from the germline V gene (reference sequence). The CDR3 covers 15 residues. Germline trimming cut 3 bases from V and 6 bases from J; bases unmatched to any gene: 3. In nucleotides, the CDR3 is TGCGCCAGCAGTGAATTGGGACTAGCGGGCAATGAGCAGTTCTTC. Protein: CASSELGLAGNEQFF.

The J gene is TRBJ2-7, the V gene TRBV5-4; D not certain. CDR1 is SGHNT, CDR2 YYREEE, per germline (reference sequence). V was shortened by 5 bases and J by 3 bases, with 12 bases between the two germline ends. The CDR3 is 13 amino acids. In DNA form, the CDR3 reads TGTGCCAGCAGTGGCGGCGTGAACTACGAGCAGTACTTC. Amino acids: CASSGGVNYEQYF.

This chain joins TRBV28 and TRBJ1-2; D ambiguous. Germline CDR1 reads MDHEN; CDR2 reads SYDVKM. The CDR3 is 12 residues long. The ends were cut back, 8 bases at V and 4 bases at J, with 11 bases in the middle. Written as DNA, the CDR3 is TGTGCCAGCGGAGAGTTTTCCTATGGCTACACCTTC. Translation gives CASGEFSYGYTF.